This T cell receptor (beta chain) was recovered during a study of blood T cell repertoires in COVID-19. Study-level information: PBMCs, B-cell-depleted T cells, or T cells provided the cDNA or gDNA that made up the material.

In the original workflow: Quantification of nucleated cells was approximated via reference gene primer amplification. Clones were read by immunoSEQ multiplex PCR, and TCRdb kept only the in-frame ones, dropping some. D and trimming were read from the DNA, whereas the V and J calls and clone size are those reported in that table. The sample lists tens of thousands of clones, around 89% occurring once. The CDR3 length is 18 residues. V lost 4 bases, J lost 2 bases, and 10 bases stayed unmatched. The germline V gene encodes CDR1 SGHRS and CDR2 YFSETQ. The clonotype was recovered from a woman aged 55-70 years with active COVID-19. The sequenced material came from peripheral blood. The V and J genes are TRBV5-1 and TRBJ2-7; 15 nucleotides align to TRBD2. The CDR3 region has the DNA TGCGCCAGCAGCCTCAATGGACTAGCGGGGGGGCTTCCCTACGAGCAGTACTTC. It is translated as CASSLNGLAGGLPYEQYF.